The 15 T cell receptor beta chains below were found in one sample sequenced in a study of blood T cell repertoires in COVID-19. Sequenced by immunoSEQ multiplex PCR; TCRdb stores in-frame clones only, minus some. Of 200,000 to 250,000 clones listed, roughly 84% are singletons. What was sequenced was peripheral blood. These receptors originate from a woman at least 80 years old with acute or convalescent COVID-19.

This chain links TRBV27 with TRBJ1-6; D might be TRBD1 (6 bases). Per germline, CDR1 MNHEY and CDR2 SMNVEV (reference sequence). V lost 0 bases to trimming and J lost 7 bases, with 10 bases between them. There are 15 residues in the CDR3. In DNA form, the CDR3 reads TGTGCCAGCAGTTTATCTACAGGGTGGAATTCACCCCTCCACTTT. It codes for CASSLSTGWNSPLHF.

The chain carries TRBV7-2 and TRBJ1-5; TRBD1 might be the D (6 bases). From germline, CDR1 is SGHTA and CDR2 FQGNSA. V was cut by 3 bases and J by 3 bases, with 9 bases left in between. This CDR3 is built from 14 residues. The CDR3 DNA sequence: TGTGCCAGCAGCTTTCCAGGGGCCAATCAGCCCCAGCATTTT. Amino acids: CASSFPGANQPQHF.

The chain employs TRBV10-3 and TRBJ2-3, with 11 bases fitting TRBD2. The CDR3 spans 14 residues. CDR1 is ENHRY and CDR2 is SYGVKD in the germline V gene. The J segment lost 5 bases and the V segment lost 3 bases, leaving 1 base of the junction unmatched. The chain's CDR3 is CAISEGLAGDTQYF. DNA for the CDR3: TGTGCCATCAGTGAAGGACTAGCGGGAGATACGCAGTATTTT.

In DNA form, the CDR3 reads TGTGCCACCAGTGACCCGCCAGGACAGGGGTTCGGCGGGGAGCTGTTTTTT. Translation: CATSDPPGQGFGGELFF. The V and J genes are TRBV24-1 and TRBJ2-2; 9 bases are shared with TRBD1. V lost 4 bases and J lost 7; bases outside the gene matches: 12. Germline assignment: CDR1 KGHDR and CDR2 SFDVKD. CDR3 length equals 17 residues.

The rearrangement links TRBV28 to TRBJ1-4; tentative D call: TRBD1 (5 bases). This CDR3 is built from 15 residues. The V end was cut by 6 bases, the J end by 6 bases, with 17 bases between. Per germline, CDR1 MDHEN and CDR2 SYDVKM. The DNA of the CDR3 is TGTGCCAGCAGCTCCGGGACCCGGGGGGATGAAAAACTGTTTTTT. Translated: CASSSGTRGDEKLFF.

The chain links TRBV7-2 to TRBJ2-3, with 8 nucleotides matching TRBD2. The CDR3 is made up of 16 amino acids. Per germline, CDR1 SGHTA and CDR2 FQGNSA. V was pared by 4 bases and J by 1 base, with 7 bases of the junction left unmatched. The CDR3 protein is CASSSLAGWGTDTQYF. The CDR3, as DNA: TGTGCCAGCAGCTCCTTAGCGGGGTGGGGCACAGATACGCAGTATTTT.

The rearrangement uses TRBV2 and TRBJ2-1, with D perhaps TRBD1 (5 bases). Looked up from germline, CDR1 is SNHLY and CDR2 is FYNNEI. This CDR3 is 11 amino acids long. The CDR3 DNA follows: TGTGCATCGACAGTTTACAATGAGCAGTTCTTC. The encoded protein is CASTVYNEQFF.

This sequence joins TRBV5-1 and TRBJ2-7; 7 bases are a match to TRBD1. J gave up 9 bases and V 0 bases, and 12 bases lay outside the gene matches. This CDR3 is 15 amino acids long. CDR1 is SGHRS, CDR2 YFSETQ, per germline. The CDR3 DNA reads TGCGCCAGCAGCTTGGCCGGACAGGCCCCTCAGGCGCAGTACTTC. Translating it yields CASSLAGQAPQAQYF.

CDR3 sequence: CATSPVTGSKQYF. The CDR3 DNA sequence: TGTGCCACCTCACCCGTGACAGGTAGTAAGCAGTACTTC. The chain uses TRBV3-1 (or the pseudogene TRBV3-2) and TRBJ2-7; weak D call: TRBD1 (6 bases). The CDR3 is 13 residues long. Germline loops: CDR1 LGHDT, CDR2 YNNKEL (reference sequence). V was trimmed by 10 bases and J by 8 bases, leaving 21 bases between them.

The chain is built from TRBV21-1 and TRBJ2-3; the table names TRBD2, a call not compared with the DNA. TRBV21-1 is a pseudogene segment. This CDR3 region has 19 residues. The CDR3 is CASSGGLPRPRDGADTQYF. As DNA, the CDR3 is TGTGCCAGCAGCGGGGGACTCCCCCGTCCCCGGGACGGGGCAGATACGCAGTATTTT.

The chain couples TRBV7-6 to TRBJ1-4; D may be TRBD1 (5 bases). Deletions cut 1 base from V and 7 bases from J, with 13 bases between. From germline, CDR1 is SGHVS and CDR2 FNYEAQ. This CDR3 spans 15 amino acids. The CDR3 DNA reads TGTGCCAGCAGCTTAGGAAGGGACTTGAGTGAAAAACTGTTTTTT. Protein: CASSLGRDLSEKLFF.

This chain uses TRBV2 with TRBJ1-4; D gene ambiguous. The V and J ends lost 1 base and 5 bases respectively, with 11 bases between them. This CDR3 is built from 15 residues. Germline V gene lookup returns CDR1 SNHLY and CDR2 FYNNEI. The CDR3 bases are TGTGCCAGCAGTGAAGGGACTGACCAAAATGAAAAACTGTTTTTT. This sequence encodes CASSEGTDQNEKLFF.

This chain joins TRBV5-6 and TRBJ1-1; the match to TRBD1 covers 8 bases. Germline V CDR1 and CDR2: SGHDT, YYEEEE. V lost 4 bases and J lost 2; bases outside the gene matches: 13. CDR3 length: 17 residues. The chain's CDR3 is CASSGSIRGRLNTEAFF. CDR3 sequence (DNA): TGTGCCAGCAGCGGGTCGATCAGGGGGCGCCTTAACACTGAAGCTTTCTTT.

V is TRBV27 and J is TRBJ2-5; TRBD2 agrees at 7 bases. J was trimmed by 2 bases and V by 6 bases; bases with no gene match: 12. The CDR3 runs to 16 residues. Germline loops: CDR1 MNHEY, CDR2 SMNVEV (reference sequence). The CDR3 sequence is CASSSPSGTLQETQYF. As DNA, the CDR3 is TGTGCCAGCAGCTCCCCTAGCGGCACCCTTCAAGAGACCCAGTACTTC.

This chain links TRBV7-2 with TRBJ1-5; D is unresolved. This CDR3 is built from 15 residues. Germline CDR1 SGHTA, CDR2 FQGNSA. V lost 5 bases and J lost 2, with 13 bases in between. DNA for the CDR3: TGTGCCAGCAGCCCTACATGGGCAGGCAATCAGCCCCAGCATTTT. Translation: CASSPTWAGNQPQHF.